This T cell receptor beta chain was identified in a study of blood T cell repertoires in COVID-19. Study-level information: Both acute and convalescent COVID-19 samples were obtained from the United States, Italy and Spain. The analysed material was cDNA or gDNA that came from T cells, B-cell-depleted T cells, or PBMCs.

Here immunoSEQ multiplex PCR was the method, and the copy in TCRdb shows in-frame clones only, minus some. The profile shows around 120,000 clones, about 86% of them singletons. This TCR derives from a woman aged 45-65 years with active or convalescent COVID-19. The sequencing input was peripheral blood.

CDR3 DNA sequence: TGTGCCAGTAGTATAGATCGGGGGGGCAAGACCGGGGAGCTGTTTTTT. Protein product: CASSIDRGGKTGELFF. The V gene is TRBV19, the J gene TRBJ2-2, with TRBD2 identical over 8 bases. Germline V gene data show CDR1 as LNHDA and CDR2 as SQIVND (reference sequence). V was pared by 0 bases and J by 5 bases, with 5 bases of the junction left unmatched. This CDR3 is 16 amino acids long.